Listed here is a single T cell receptor beta chain. Its specificity is not known. This sample was included in a study of T cell responses to AZD1222 COVID-19 vaccine. Study-level points and caveats: Spike was spanned by vaccine-associated CD4 TCRs, with dominance at 160-218 and 743-854.

Profiled with immunoSEQ multiplex PCR; TCRdb holds only in-frame clones, not every one. The data hold 100,000 to 150,000 clones, with approximately 84% observed a single time. V shed 4 bases, J shed 1 base, and the junction held 8 bases outside the gene matches. The CDR3 has 15 residues. CDR1 is SGHRS, CDR2 YFSETQ, per germline. This chain joins TRBV5-1 and TRBJ2-7; 7 positions match TRBD2. The sequence was obtained from an adult in good health. The sequencing used peripheral blood, collected on day 0 of AZD1222 vaccination. CDR3 amino acids: CASSPDGRGSYEQYF. CDR3 in DNA: TGCGCCAGCAGCCCCGATGGGCGGGGGTCCTACGAGCAGTACTTC.